Included here is one T cell receptor (beta chain) sequence, with context. J lost 2 bases, V lost 4 bases, and 3 bases had no gene match. Germline V gene sequence: CDR1 SGHRS, CDR2 YFSETQ. The CDR3 has 15 residues. In the authors' methods: Reference gene primer amplification gave nucleated cell count estimates. Produced via immunoSEQ multiplex PCR; TCRdb's table is partial and in-frame only. The DNA was the basis for D and trimming; V, J and clone size are from that table. The sample has 100,000 or so clones, 82% seen once. The data derive from a study of blood T cell repertoires in COVID-19. Study-level background: T cells, B-cell-depleted T cells, or PBMCs supplied cDNA or gDNA.

The chain joins TRBV5-1 to TRBJ1-5, with 10 bases identical to TRBD1. The sequenced material came from peripheral blood. This sequence was found in a man in his fifties with active or convalescent COVID-19. CDR3 nucleotides: TGCGCCAGCAGCCCCGGGACAGGGGGCAATCAGCCCCAGCATTTT. Protein: CASSPGTGGNQPQHF.